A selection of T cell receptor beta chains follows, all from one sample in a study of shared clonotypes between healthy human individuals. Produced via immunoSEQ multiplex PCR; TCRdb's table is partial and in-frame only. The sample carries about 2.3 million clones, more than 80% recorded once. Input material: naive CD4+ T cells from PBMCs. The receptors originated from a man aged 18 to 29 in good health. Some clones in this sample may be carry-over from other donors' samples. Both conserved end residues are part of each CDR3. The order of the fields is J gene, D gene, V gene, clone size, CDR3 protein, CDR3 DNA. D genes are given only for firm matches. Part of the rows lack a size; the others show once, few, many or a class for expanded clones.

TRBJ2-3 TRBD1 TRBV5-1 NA CASSSGTGLTDTQYF TGCGCCAGCAGCTCCGGGACAGGGTTAACAGATACGCAGTATTTT
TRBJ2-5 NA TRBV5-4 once CASSHNQGYQETQYF TGTGCCAGCAGCCATAACCAGGGGTACCAAGAGACCCAGTACTTC
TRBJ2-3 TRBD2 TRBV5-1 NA CASSTTSGADTQYF TGCGCCAGCAGCACGACTAGCGGGGCAGATACGCAGTATTTT
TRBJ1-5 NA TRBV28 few CASSRPFQINQPQHF TGTGCCAGCAGTCGCCCGTTTCAGATCAATCAGCCCCAGCATTTT
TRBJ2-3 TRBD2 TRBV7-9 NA CASSRLAGLTDTQYF TGTGCCAGCAGCAGACTAGCGGGGCTCACAGATACGCAGTATTTT
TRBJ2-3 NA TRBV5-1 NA CASSPRTESTDTQYF TGCGCCAGCAGCCCCAGGACGGAGAGCACAGATACGCAGTATTTT
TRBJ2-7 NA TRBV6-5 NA CASSYDSRLTYEQYF TGTGCCAGCAGTTACGACAGTCGACTAACCTACGAGCAGTACTTC
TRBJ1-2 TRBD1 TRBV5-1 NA CASSLQTRQGDAINYGYTF TGCGCCAGCAGCTTGCAAACTCGGCAGGGGGATGCAATCAACTATGGCTACACCTTC
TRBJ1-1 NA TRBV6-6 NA CASSYRRGRVAFF TGTGCCAGCAGTTACCGCCGGGGGCGGGTAGCTTTCTTT
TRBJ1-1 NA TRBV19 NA CASNRQANTEAFF TGTGCCAGTAATCGGCAGGCTAACACTGAAGCTTTCTTT